The sequence of this T cell receptor (beta chain) was determined in a study of cytomegalovirus exposure and HLA in healthy donors. The CDR3 contains 15 residues. Trimming removed 1 base from V and 2 bases from J, with 9 bases in between. The germline V gene encodes CDR1 SGHVS and CDR2 FNYEAQ. PCR used 60 Vbeta primers and 13 Jbeta primers. Only in-frame clones appear in the TCRdb table, and some are missing; sequencing was by immunoSEQ multiplex PCR. Among more than 85,000 clones listed, roughly three quarters were seen once. Sequenced input: PBMCs. This sequence was found in a man aged 35 to 55 in good health and CMV-seronegative. V is TRBV7-6 and J is TRBJ1-3; D unclear. The CDR3 nucleotides read TGTGCCAGCAGCTTAGGGGCCGGGACTGGAAACACCATATATTTT. As protein: CASSLGAGTGNTIYF.